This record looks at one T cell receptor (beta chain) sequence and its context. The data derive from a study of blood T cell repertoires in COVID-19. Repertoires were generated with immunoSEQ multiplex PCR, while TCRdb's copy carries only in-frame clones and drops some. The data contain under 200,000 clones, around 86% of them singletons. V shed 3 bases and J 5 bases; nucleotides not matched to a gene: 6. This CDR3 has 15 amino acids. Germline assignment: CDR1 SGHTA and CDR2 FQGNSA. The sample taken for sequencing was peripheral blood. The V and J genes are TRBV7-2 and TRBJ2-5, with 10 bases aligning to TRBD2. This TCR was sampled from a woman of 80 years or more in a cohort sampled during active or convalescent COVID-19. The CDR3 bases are TGTGCCAGCAGCTTTTCTAGCGGGAGCGGGGAGACCCAGTACTTC. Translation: CASSFSSGSGETQYF.